The sequence of this T cell receptor beta chain was determined in a study of blood T cell repertoires in COVID-19. The wider study: Acute and convalescent COVID-19 samples came from the United States, Italy and Spain.

As originally analysed: Estimation of nucleated cell counts relied on the amplification of reference gene primers. Assay: immunoSEQ multiplex PCR; the TCRdb copy retains only in-frame clones and omits some. V and J calls and clone size follow that table, whereas D and trimming were derived from the DNA. There are fewer than 300,000 clones in the sample; about 93% occur only once, and roughly 1.1% lies in the top ten. Participants had their cohort set by participant-reported clinical history. Germline CDR1 reads MDHEN; CDR2 reads SYDVKM. Trimming removed 5 bases at V and 2 bases at J, with 9 bases between. The CDR3 covers 13 residues.

The chain combines TRBV28 with TRBJ1-2, with D uncertain. Material for sequencing was PBMCs or T cells enriched from blood (not recorded which). The sequence was collected from a woman in her 30s who had recovered from COVID-19. The CDR3 DNA is TGTGCCAGCAGTCCCGGGTCAAACTATGGCTACACCTTC. It encodes CASSPGSNYGYTF.